A single sample gave rise to the 11 T cell receptor beta chains below, sequenced in a study of blood T cell repertoires in COVID-19. TCRdb keeps only in-frame clones here, not all; method: immunoSEQ multiplex PCR. The sample carries about 350,000 clones, roughly 86% recorded once. Sequenced sample: peripheral blood. The receptors were sampled from a woman in her 70s with COVID-19, enrolled during active disease.

This clone was seen only once. This rearrangement joins TRBV5-1 to TRBJ1-1; 8 bases align to TRBD1. This CDR3 is built from 15 residues. Germline values: CDR1 SGHRS, CDR2 YFSETQ. Trimming removed 5 bases from V and 1 base from J; junction bases left unmatched: 7. The DNA for the CDR3 is TGCGCCAGCAGGAAGGGACAGGCGTCGAACACTGAAGCTTTCTTT. Protein product: CASRKGQASNTEAFF.

This chain joins TRBV15 and TRBJ1-2; TRBD1 is a possible D gene (5 bases). Deletions cut 0 bases from V and 13 bases from J, with 15 bases between. CDR3 length: 13 residues. Germline V lookup: CDR1 LNHNV, CDR2 YYDKDF (reference sequence). CDR3: CATSREDGGDLTF. The CDR3 DNA reads as TGTGCCACCAGCAGAGAGGACGGCGGGGACCTCACCTTC. Filled out from reference TRBV15 and TRBJ1-2, the complete variable domain reads DAMVIQNPRYQVTQFGKPVTLSCSQTLNHNVMYWYQQKSSQAPKLLFHYYDKDFNNEADTPDNFQSRRPNTSFCFLDIRSPGLGDTAMYLCATSREDGGDLTFGSGTRLTVV.

The chain combines TRBV20-1 with TRBJ2-4; 12 bases are a match to TRBD2. The trim removed 3 bases at V and 1 base at J, leaving 10 bases unmatched. The CDR3 contains 18 residues. Germline CDR1 reads DFQATT; CDR2 reads SNEGSKA (reference sequence). The CDR3: CSASSPSGGDPAKNIQYF. The CDR3 coding sequence is TGCAGTGCTAGTTCCCCTAGCGGGGGGGATCCTGCCAAAAACATTCAGTACTTC.

This rearrangement joins TRBV7-9 to TRBJ2-5, with 7 bases lining up with TRBD1. Trimming removed 4 bases from V and 2 bases from J; junction bases left unmatched: 4. This CDR3 has 14 amino acids. In germline, CDR1 is SEHNR, CDR2 FQNEAQ (reference sequence). In DNA form, the CDR3 reads TGTGCCAGCAGCTCCCCCAGGGGGCAAGAGACCCAGTACTTC. This translates into CASSSPRGQETQYF.

J is TRBJ1-5 and V is TRBV5-8, with D possibly TRBD1 on 6 matching bases. Between the trimmed V and J ends, which lost 3 bases and 3 bases, there was a span of 10 bases. Germline CDR1 and CDR2: SGHTS and YDEGEE. The CDR3 is 14 amino acids. The CDR3 coding sequence is TGTGCCAGCAGCTCGACAGGAAACAATCAGCCCCAGCATTTT. It translates to CASSSTGNNQPQHF.

V gene TRBV28 combines with J gene TRBJ1-2, with D tentatively TRBD1 (5 bases). Germline V gene lookup returns CDR1 MDHEN and CDR2 SYDVKM. This CDR3 has 17 amino acids. The V gene lost 2 bases and the J gene lost 3 bases, with 19 bases spanning the gap. The CDR3 DNA reads TGTGCCAGCAGTTTAAGGCGCGGGGCAGGCGAGGACTATGGCTACACCTTC. This encodes CASSLRRGAGEDYGYTF.

V gene TRBV28 combines with J gene TRBJ1-2, with TRBD1 matching 8 bases. Germline V gene sequence: CDR1 MDHEN, CDR2 SYDVKM. V trimming: 5 bases; J trimming: 1 base; junction bases outside the gene matches: 6. This CDR3 comprises 15 residues. CDR3 in amino acids: CASSLPGQGNYGYTF. Written as DNA, the CDR3 is TGTGCCAGCAGTCTTCCCGGACAGGGTAACTATGGCTACACCTTC.

The chain links TRBV9 to TRBJ2-2; tentative D call: TRBD1 (6 bases). Germline CDR1 and CDR2: SGDLS and YYNGEE. The CDR3 extends over 16 amino acids. V was shortened by 2 bases and J by 1 base, with 12 bases between the two germline ends. Written as DNA, the CDR3 is TGTGCCAGCAGCGTTAGCTCGGGACAGAACACCGGGGAGCTGTTTTTT. Translating gives CASSVSSGQNTGELFF.

In this sample, this clone turned up many times. The chain is built from TRBV9 and TRBJ1-3; D uncertain. This CDR3 is built from 15 residues. Germline V gene sequence: CDR1 SGDLS, CDR2 YYNGEE. V was clipped by 0 bases and J by 0 bases, with 7 bases between them. This chain's CDR3 is CASSVEPSSGNTIYF. The DNA of the CDR3 is TGTGCCAGCAGCGTAGAACCGAGCTCTGGAAACACCATATATTTT.

The chain employs TRBV3-1 (or the pseudogene TRBV3-2) and TRBJ1-2, with TRBD1 matching over 8 bases. Trimming cost V 3 bases and J 7 bases; bases outside gene matches: 7. This CDR3 is built from 14 residues. Germline V gives CDR1 LGHDT, CDR2 YNNKEL (reference sequence). Here the CDR3 DNA reads TGTGCCAGCAGCCACGGACAGGGTCGTGGTGGCTACACCTTC. Translating it yields CASSHGQGRGGYTF.

The rearrangement uses TRBV6-5 and TRBJ1-4; the D gene is possibly TRBD1 (6 bases). The CDR3 length is 14 residues. CDR1 is MNHEY and CDR2 is SVGAGI in the germline V gene. The ends were cut back, 2 bases at V and 8 bases at J, with 12 bases in the middle. The CDR3 nucleotides are TGTGCCAGCAGTTACGGGGGCGGCTCGGAAAAACTGTTTTTT. Its translation is CASSYGGGSEKLFF.